These T cell receptor beta chains were read from a single sample in a study of regulatory T cells in long-lasting Graves disease. Each CDR3 protein is one row after TCRdb ran MiXCR on the multiplex PCR reads. The top ten hold 20% to 30% of the sample, which has about 530,000 distinct CDR3 sequences, about 16% seen once. The sample was also reused in another study, on T cells in Graves' hyperthyroidism and ophthalmopathy.

The sequenced sample was peripheral blood mononuclear cells (PBMCs), obtained at new diagnosis, from a patient treated with antithyroid drugs. Receptor source: a woman aged 35 to 60 with Graves disease. Both conserved end residues are part of each CDR3. A D gene is named only where the DNA matches it firmly. Some rows have no size entry. The others give once, few or many, or a class for an expanded clone.

V gene	J gene	clone size	D gene	CDR3 DNA	CDR3 protein
TRBV4-1	TRBJ1-2	many	-	TGCGCCAGCAGCCGCCAGGAAGTCAACTATGGCTACACCTTC	CASSRQEVNYGYTF
TRBV19	TRBJ2-7	many	TRBD1	TGTGCCAGTAGTACGTTGCCGGGACAGGCCGCCCTCGAGCAGTACTTC	CASSTLPGQAALEQYF
TRBV6-1	TRBJ1-6	few	-	TGTGCCAGCACCACGGGGAGATCACCCCTCCACTTT	CASTTGRSPLHF
TRBV27	TRBJ2-1	few	-	TGTGCCGCTCAGGGGTTTCGAACTGAGCAGTTCTTC	CAAQGFRTEQFF
TRBV30	TRBJ2-3	few	TRBD2	TGTGCCTGGAGTGCTAGCGGGGGAACCAAGTATTTT	CAWSASGGTKYF
TRBV3-1	TRBJ1-6	many	-	TGTGCCAGCAGCCAAGATCCGAATTCACCCCTCCACTTT	CASSQDPNSPLHF
TRBV2	TRBJ2-1	-	TRBD2	TGTGCCAGCAACCGGCTAGCGGGGGTGAATGAGCAGTTCTTC	CASNRLAGVNEQFF
TRBV7-3	TRBJ2-3	-	-	TGTGCCAGCAGCCCGTCCGGGAGACTGGGAGATACGCAGTATTTT	CASSPSGRLGDTQYF
TRBV6-5	TRBJ2-5	-	TRBD2	TGTGCCAGCAGTTACTCCGCCTTAAGTCGCGGGGGAGACCAAGAGACCCAGTACTTC	CASSYSALSRGGDQETQYF
TRBV4-1	TRBJ1-2	few	-	TGCGCCAGCAGCCCGGCCGTGGGGGGGCAGGGCTATGGCTACACCTTC	CASSPAVGGQGYGYTF
TRBV2	TRBJ2-3	few	-	TGTGCCAGCCTAAAGACAGATACGCAGTATTTT	CASLKTDTQYF
TRBV29-1	TRBJ2-7	many	-	TGCAGCGCCGGACAGACCTACGAGCAGTACTTC	CSAGQTYEQYF
TRBV5-5	TRBJ1-2	few	TRBD1	TGTGCCAGCAGCCAAGGCGGACAGGGGGATGGCTACACCTTC	CASSQGGQGDGYTF
TRBV18	TRBJ2-5	many	-	TGTGCCAGCTCACCACGAAGTACAGCTCGGGAGACCCAGTACTTC	CASSPRSTARETQYF
TRBV3-1	TRBJ2-7	many	-	TGTGCCAGCAGCACTCCCTACGAGCAGTACTTC	CASSTPYEQYF
TRBV29-1	TRBJ2-7	few	-	TGCAGCGTTGAGGGAGGGGGCAGCTCCTACGAGCAGTACTTC	CSVEGGGSSYEQYF
TRBV6-2/TRBV6-3	TRBJ2-5	-	TRBD1	TGTGCCAGCAGTCTCGGGACAGGGGGACGTGAGACCCAGTACTTC	CASSLGTGGRETQYF
TRBV5-1	TRBJ1-5	many	-	TGCGCCAGCAGCTTGGATCTGGGCAATCAGCCCCAGCATTTT	CASSLDLGNQPQHF
TRBV2	TRBJ2-2	many	-	TGTGCCAGCAACGGGGACGGGACGAACACCGGGGAGCTGTTTTTT	CASNGDGTNTGELFF
TRBV4-1	TRBJ1-2	many	-	TGCGCCAGCAGCCAAGATCCGGGGGAGAACTATGGCTACACCTTC	CASSQDPGENYGYTF
TRBV5-6	TRBJ1-1	-	-	TGTGCCAGCAGCTTGGTTGCCTTGGAAGCTTTCTTT	CASSLVALEAFF
TRBV2	TRBJ2-1	few	TRBD2	TGTGCCAGCAGTTATCTAGCGGGGGATTACAATGAGCAGTTCTTC	CASSYLAGDYNEQFF
TRBV7-9	TRBJ1-6	-	-	TGTGCCAGCAGCTACACCACGGATTCACCCCTCCACTTT	CASSYTTDSPLHF
TRBV28	TRBJ1-2	many	-	TGTGCCAGCAGTACCACAAACAGGGAGGGAAAGATTGGCTACACCTTC	CASSTTNREGKIGYTF
TRBV6-4	TRBJ1-2	-	-	TGTGCCAGCAGTGACGCCGGGATATATACTAACTATGGCTACACCTTC	CASSDAGIYTNYGYTF
TRBV28	TRBJ2-2	many	-	TGTGCCTGCGTGGGGGGGGGCAACACCGGGGAGCTGTTTTTT	CACVGGGNTGELFF
TRBV2	TRBJ1-4	many	-	TGTGCCAGCAGTGACAGCGCGGCTAATGAAAAACTGTTTTTT	CASSDSAANEKLFF
TRBV18	TRBJ1-1	many	TRBD1	TGTGCCAGCTCACCCTCTCACAGGGGAACTGAAGCTTTCTTT	CASSPSHRGTEAFF
TRBV11-3	TRBJ2-1	-	-	TGTGCCAGCAGCTTAGAGCGCGTCTCATACAATGAGCAGTTCTTC	CASSLERVSYNEQFF
TRBV3-1	TRBJ1-3	-	-	TGTGCCAGCAGCCAAGAGATTAGCTCTGGAAACACCATATATTTT	CASSQEISSGNTIYF
TRBV20-1	TRBJ1-2	-	-	TGCAGTGCTAACGACGTGGAGGGTTATGGCTACACCTTC	CSANDVEGYGYTF
TRBV30	TRBJ2-7	few	-	TGTGCCTCGGACGGACTAACCTACGAGCAGTACTTC	CASDGLTYEQYF
TRBV7-2	TRBJ2-1	few	-	TGTGCCAGCAGCTTAGAAGGCAGGGGTTGGTCCAATGAGCAGTTCTTC	CASSLEGRGWSNEQFF
TRBV30	TRBJ2-2	-	-	TGTGCCTGGAGCCGTGGGGCCGCCGGGGAGCTGTTTTTT	CAWSRGAAGELFF
TRBV18	TRBJ2-3	many	TRBD2	TGTGCCAGCTCACCAATACGGGGGGAGTTAGATACGCAGTATTTT	CASSPIRGELDTQYF
TRBV7-6	TRBJ2-3	few	-	TGTGCCAGCAGCTCTAACCCCCCAGATACGCAGTATTTT	CASSSNPPDTQYF
TRBV19	TRBJ1-6	once	-	TGTGCCAGTACCCGGGACGGAATTAATTCACCCCTCCACTTT	CASTRDGINSPLHF
TRBV15	TRBJ2-1	many	TRBD2	TGTGCCACCAGCAGAGAAGTAGCGGGGTCATACAATGAGCAGTTCTTC	CATSREVAGSYNEQFF
TRBV6-1	TRBJ1-2	many	-	TGTGCCAGCAGTACCGGGACGAAGAAAGGCTACACCTTC	CASSTGTKKGYTF
TRBV28	TRBJ1-1	many	TRBD1	TGTGCCAGCACCACTGGGACAGGGGGTATGAACACTGAAGCTTTCTTT	CASTTGTGGMNTEAFF
TRBV5-1	TRBJ2-5	few	TRBD2	TGCGCCAGCAGAAAAGCGGGGGGAACCCAAGAGACCCAGTACTTC	CASRKAGGTQETQYF
TRBV14	TRBJ2-2	-	TRBD2	TGTGCCAGCAGCCGGGAACTAGCGGGGGGGCTCACCGGGGAGCTGTTTTTT	CASSRELAGGLTGELFF
TRBV20-1	TRBJ2-3	few	TRBD2	TGCAGTGCCAGAGCGGGGGGAACCACAGATACGCAGTATTTT	CSARAGGTTDTQYF